These 19 T cell receptor beta chains share one sample of origin, sequenced in a study of blood T cell repertoires in COVID-19. Here immunoSEQ multiplex PCR was the method, and the copy in TCRdb shows in-frame clones only, minus some. The sample has around 440,000 clones; around 88% are singletons. The sequenced sample was peripheral blood. Every receptor here comes from a woman aged 45-65 years with COVID-19, enrolled during active disease.

The chain is built from TRBV25-1 and TRBJ1-3; no reliable D call. The CDR3 runs to 15 residues. Germline CDR1 is MGHDK and CDR2 is SYGVNS. The ends were cut back, 10 bases at V and 0 bases at J, with 16 bases in the middle. CDR3 coding DNA: TGTGCCACCTCCCCTCAGGCGGGCTCTGGAAACACCATATATTTT. Its protein product is CATSPQAGSGNTIYF. The whole variable domain, remainder taken from reference TRBV25-1 and TRBJ1-3, is EADIYQTPRYLVIGTGKKITLECSQTMGHDKMYWYQQDPGMELHLIHYSYGVNSTEKGDLSSESTVSRIRTEHFPLTLESARPSHTSQYLCATSPQAGSGNTIYFGEGSWLTVV.

This rearrangement joins TRBV2 to TRBJ1-5; TRBD1 is a possible D gene (6 bases). Germline CDR1 is SNHLY and CDR2 is FYNNEI. The V end was cut by 6 bases, the J end by 2 bases, with 14 bases between. The CDR3 extends over 15 amino acids. The CDR3 region is CASRGGTIGNQPQHF. The CDR3 DNA reads as TGTGCCAGCAGGGGGGGGACAATCGGCAATCAGCCCCAGCATTTT.

J is TRBJ2-6 and V is TRBV28; D not certain. This CDR3 has 15 amino acids. Germline CDR1 reads MDHEN; CDR2 reads SYDVKM. The ends were cut back, 4 bases at V and 4 bases at J, with 11 bases in the middle. The CDR3 reads CASSSPFGGANVLTF. CDR3 nucleotide sequence: TGTGCCAGCAGTTCCCCTTTCGGGGGGGCCAACGTCCTGACTTTC.

The chain couples TRBV13 to TRBJ1-2, with TRBD1 matching over 9 bases. V dropped 5 bases and J dropped 7; count of bases not matched to a gene: 5. This CDR3 comprises 13 residues. CDR1 and CDR2 from the germline V gene are PRHDT and FYEKMQ (reference sequence). The CDR3 region has the DNA TGTGCCAGCAGCCTGGACAGGGGCGGTGGCTACACCTTC. It codes for CASSLDRGGGYTF.

The J gene is TRBJ2-1, the V gene TRBV28; tentatively, D is TRBD2 (6 bases). V was cut by 6 bases and J by 4 bases, with 16 bases left in between. CDR3 size: 15 residues. The germline V gene has CDR1 MDHEN and CDR2 SYDVKM. CDR3 protein: CASSSGGLSYNEQFF. The DNA for the CDR3 is TGTGCCAGCAGCTCCGGGGGACTTTCGTACAATGAGCAGTTCTTC. The full variable domain, with the rest looked up from reference TRBV28 and TRBJ2-1, is DVKVTQSSRYLVKRTGEKVFLECVQDMDHENMFWYRQDPGLGLRLIYFSYDVKMKEKGDIPEGYSVSREKKERFSLILESASTNQTSMYLCASSSGGLSYNEQFFGPGTRLTVL.

V usage is TRBV23-1 and J usage is TRBJ2-7; possibly TRBD2 for D (6 bases). TRBV23-1 is known as an ORF, though its function is uncertain. This CDR3 spans 14 amino acids. Trimming cost V 1 base and J 12 bases, with 19 bases left between them. The CDR3 reads CASSQWPAGRLRYF. As DNA, the CDR3 is TGCGCCAGCAGTCAATGGCCAGCGGGTAGGCTACGGTACTTC.

The rearrangement uses TRBV30 and TRBJ1-2; D uncertain. V lost 0 bases to trimming and J lost 6 bases, with 11 bases between them. The CDR3 covers 13 residues. Germline CDR1 reads GTSNPN; CDR2 reads SVGIG (reference sequence). CDR3 nucleotides: TGTGCCTGGAGTGTATCGGGAAGGAATGGCTACACCTTC. Translation: CAWSVSGRNGYTF.

The chain is built from TRBV7-9 and TRBJ1-2; 7 bases align to TRBD1. There are 13 residues in the CDR3. Germline values: CDR1 SEHNR, CDR2 FQNEAQ (reference sequence). The trim removed 4 bases at V and 5 bases at J, leaving 4 bases unmatched. The CDR3 region is CASSSVTGYGYTF. As DNA, the CDR3 is TGTGCCAGCAGCTCGGTGACAGGGTATGGCTACACCTTC.

The chain recombines TRBV29-1 with TRBJ1-6; 10 bases line up with TRBD1. The CDR3 length is 14 residues. CDR1 is SQVTM, CDR2 ANQGSEA, per germline. V shed 6 bases and J 10 bases; nucleotides not matched to a gene: 9. In DNA, the CDR3 is TGCAGCGTCCTGACAGGGGGCATTGGATCACCCCTCCACTTT. The encoded protein is CSVLTGGIGSPLHF.

The chain combines TRBV4-1 with TRBJ2-7, with D possibly being TRBD2 (6 bases). V lost 4 bases to trimming and J lost 3 bases, with 13 bases between them. The germline CDR1 and CDR2 sequences are MGHRA and YSYEKL. The CDR3 loop spans 14 amino acids. The CDR3: CASSPNSGYYEQYF. CDR3 DNA: TGCGCCAGCAGCCCGAATAGCGGATACTACGAGCAGTACTTC.

This chain connects TRBV3-1 (or the pseudogene TRBV3-2) to TRBJ2-3; D ambiguous. Trimming stripped 0 bases from V and 3 bases from J, with 10 bases between. This CDR3 contains 15 residues. Looked up from germline, CDR1 is LGHDT and CDR2 is YNNKEL (reference sequence). CDR3: CASSQDVLPTDTQYF. The CDR3 bases are TGTGCCAGCAGCCAAGACGTACTTCCAACAGATACGCAGTATTTT.

The rearrangement uses TRBV5-1 and TRBJ2-3; the D gene is possibly TRBD1 (6 bases). Germline lookup yields CDR1 SGHRS and CDR2 YFSETQ. The CDR3 has 16 amino acids. Trimming stripped 0 bases from V and 4 bases from J, with 15 bases between. The CDR3 DNA sequence: TGCGCCAGCAGCTTGGGTCTACAGGGCGACCCAGATACGCAGTATTTT. Translated, it gives CASSLGLQGDPDTQYF.

This clone appeared a single time. This chain links TRBV30 with TRBJ1-3; D may be TRBD1 (6 bases). CDR1 is GTSNPN, CDR2 SVGIG, per germline (reference sequence). The CDR3 has 14 residues. The V and J ends lost 4 bases and 4 bases respectively, with 14 bases between them. CDR3 DNA: TGTGCCTGGACCCTGGACAGTTTGGGAAACACCATATATTTT. It encodes CAWTLDSLGNTIYF.

The J gene is TRBJ1-1, the V gene TRBV29-1, with 8 bases that match TRBD1. The length of the CDR3 is 12 residues. Germline V gene data show CDR1 as SQVTM and CDR2 as ANQGSEA. J lost 4 bases, V lost 8 bases, and 6 bases had no gene match. In DNA, the CDR3 is TGCAGCATTGGGACAGGATTCACTGAAGCTTTCTTT. As protein: CSIGTGFTEAFF.

The chain carries TRBV5-1 and TRBJ1-4; 7 bases fit TRBD1. Germline CDR1 and CDR2: SGHRS and YFSETQ. Trimming removed 0 bases from V and 10 bases from J; junction bases left unmatched: 3. This CDR3 contains 13 residues. CDR3 sequence: CASSLAGGGKLFF. The CDR3 DNA reads TGCGCCAGCAGCTTGGCAGGGGGAGGAAAACTGTTTTTT.

The V gene is TRBV12-3 or TRBV12-4, the J gene TRBJ2-1, with a tentative D call TRBD1 (6 bases). This CDR3 has 13 residues. The V end lost 6 bases, the J end lost 4 bases, and 10 bases lay between the germline ends. CDR3 sequence reads: CASREQGYNEQFF. The CDR3 bases are TGTGCCAGCAGGGAACAGGGATACAATGAGCAGTTCTTC.

This chain uses TRBV7-9 with TRBJ1-1; 9 bases align to TRBD1. V dropped 1 base and J dropped 6; count of bases not matched to a gene: 6. The V gene's germline CDR1 is SEHNR and CDR2 FQNEAQ (reference sequence). This CDR3 region has 15 residues. The CDR3 region has the DNA TGTGCCAGCAGCTTAGACGGACAGGGGTCGTCTGAAGCTTTCTTT. Translation: CASSLDGQGSSEAFF.

V and J are TRBV7-9 and TRBJ1-6, with D uncertain. Germline V gene data show CDR1 as SEHNR and CDR2 as FQNEAQ (reference sequence). CDR3 length: 15 residues. Trimming shortened V by 5 bases and J by 0 bases, and 8 bases separated the two germline ends. DNA of the CDR3: TGTGCCAGCAGCCAGAGGAGCTCCTATAATTCACCCCTCCACTTT. Translated, it gives CASSQRSSYNSPLHF.

Of note for this clone: At the DNA level, this CDR3 is encoded by other sequences in the same sample as well. This chain uses TRBV27 with TRBJ1-1; D may be TRBD1 (5 bases). The CDR3 is made up of 13 amino acids. Germline CDR1 reads MNHEY; CDR2 reads SMNVEV (reference sequence). V was cut by 5 bases and J by 5 bases, with 12 bases left in between. The CDR3 coding sequence is TGTGCCAGCAGTCCCCGGGGGGGGACTGAAGCTTTCTTT. This sequence encodes CASSPRGGTEAFF.